What follows are 30 T cell receptor beta chains derived from one specimen sequenced in a study of cytomegalovirus exposure and HLA in healthy donors. With 60 Vbeta and 13 Jbeta primers, the PCR was carried out. Method: immunoSEQ multiplex PCR; TCRdb's copy keeps in-frame clones and lacks some. In total, the table holds 50,000 to 60,000 clones. The sample taken for sequencing was PBMCs. These receptors came from a woman aged 45-59 years in good health and CMV-seropositive.

The chain employs TRBV4-1 and TRBJ2-7; D possibly corresponds to TRBD2 (6 bases). The CDR3 has 15 amino acids. Germline assignment: CDR1 MGHRA and CDR2 YSYEKL. V was pared by 1 base and J by 1 base, with 11 bases between. CDR3 sequence: CASSQGRGFSYEQYF. The CDR3 nucleotides read TGCGCCAGCAGCCAAGGGAGGGGTTTTTCCTACGAGCAGTACTTC.

The V and J genes are TRBV10-1 and TRBJ1-3; D is unresolved. The CDR3 spans 14 residues. Between the trimmed V and J ends, which lost 0 bases and 0 bases, there was a span of 3 bases. Germline values: CDR1 WNHNN, CDR2 SYGVQD (reference sequence). The CDR3 loop is CASSESSSGNTIYF. CDR3 nucleotide sequence: TGCGCCAGCAGTGAGTCCAGCTCTGGAAACACCATATATTTT.

The CDR3 DNA sequence: TGTGCCAGCAGTCCCGTAGTAGCGGGGAAAAACATTCAGTACTTC. Translated: CASSPVVAGKNIQYF. The chain joins TRBV6-1 to TRBJ2-4, with 8 positions matching TRBD2. The CDR3 is made up of 15 amino acids. Per the germline V gene, CDR1 is MNHNS and CDR2 is SASEGT. V lost 5 bases and J lost 4; bases outside the gene matches: 7.

The chain carries TRBV4-1 and TRBJ2-7; 15 bases align to TRBD2. Germline CDR1 MGHRA, CDR2 YSYEKL. V shed 4 bases, J shed 5 bases, and the junction held 9 bases outside the gene matches. The CDR3 covers 17 residues. DNA of the CDR3: TGCGCCAGCAGCCGGGGACTAGCGGGAGGATCTTACAACGAGCAGTACTTC. The encoded protein is CASSRGLAGGSYNEQYF.

V and J are TRBV27 and TRBJ2-7; TRBD2 matches at 11 bases. CDR3 length: 18 residues. Germline assignment: CDR1 MNHEY and CDR2 SMNVEV (reference sequence). V lost 3 bases, J lost 0 bases, and 10 bases stayed unmatched. The CDR3 loop reads CASSLVGLAGGSSYEQYF. DNA of the CDR3: TGTGCCAGCAGTTTGGTTGGACTAGCGGGTGGGAGCTCCTACGAGCAGTACTTC.

V is TRBV7-2 and J is TRBJ2-7; 7 nucleotides agree with TRBD1. V lost 5 bases and J lost 3; bases outside the gene matches: 7. The CDR3 is 14 residues long. Germline CDR1 is SGHTA and CDR2 is FQGNSA. CDR3 region: CASSAGTALYEQYF. CDR3 coding DNA: TGTGCCAGCAGCGCCGGGACAGCCCTCTACGAGCAGTACTTC.

The chain couples TRBV6-5 to TRBJ2-1; D uncertain. Germline V lookup: CDR1 MNHEY, CDR2 SVGAGI. The CDR3 contains 15 residues. The ends were cut back, 8 bases at V and 0 bases at J, with 14 bases in the middle. In DNA, the CDR3 is TGTGCCAGCGCCACGAGAACCAACTCCTACAATGAGCAGTTCTTC. Encoded protein: CASATRTNSYNEQFF.

V usage is TRBV5-1 and J usage is TRBJ2-1; 7 nucleotides align to TRBD2. CDR3 length: 16 amino acids. Germline V gene lookup returns CDR1 SGHRS and CDR2 YFSETQ. With V trimmed by 0 bases and J by 5 bases, 8 bases remained unmatched. CDR3 nucleotides: TGCGCCAGCAGCTTGGCCACGGGGGGTCGAAACAATGAGCAGTTCTTC. Translated: CASSLATGGRNNEQFF.

This CDR3 is CAMGGQGDYGYTF. The DNA of the CDR3 is TGTGCCATGGGGGGACAGGGGGATTATGGCTACACCTTC. This chain joins TRBV6-1 and TRBJ1-2, with 11 bases identical to TRBD1. Per germline, CDR1 MNHNS and CDR2 SASEGT. V lost 10 bases and J lost 5; bases outside the gene matches: 6. There are 13 residues in the CDR3.

J is TRBJ2-6 and V is TRBV7-2; tentative D call: TRBD1 (6 bases). The CDR3 consists of 15 residues. V was trimmed by 5 bases and J by 3 bases, leaving 11 bases between them. Germline CDR1 is SGHTA and CDR2 is FQGNSA. The CDR3 DNA follows: TGTGCCAGCAGCCCACAGGGAAGTGGGGCCAACGTCCTGACTTTC. It yields the protein CASSPQGSGANVLTF.

The V call is TRBV7-2, the J call TRBJ1-2; 9 bases map to TRBD1. V shed 6 bases, J shed 7 bases, and the junction held 9 bases outside the gene matches. This CDR3 has 14 amino acids. Germline CDR1 and CDR2: SGHTA and FQGNSA. This CDR3 is CASSGTGYIGGYTF. CDR3 in DNA: TGTGCCAGCAGTGGGACAGGGTATATCGGTGGCTACACCTTC.

The chain combines TRBV7-2 with TRBJ2-6; TRBD1 matches at 7 bases. The V gene's germline CDR1 is SGHTA and CDR2 FQGNSA. With V trimmed by 5 bases and J by 2 bases, 3 bases remained unmatched. The CDR3 has 15 amino acids. In nucleotides, the CDR3 is TGTGCCAGCAGCACAGGGGATCCTGGGGCCAACGTCCTGACTTTC. Translating it yields CASSTGDPGANVLTF.

V is TRBV19 and J is TRBJ2-7; D not resolved. The CDR3 totals 15 residues. Germline-derived CDR1 and CDR2 are LNHDA and SQIVND (reference sequence). Deletions cut 0 bases from V and 0 bases from J, with 9 bases between. CDR3 sequence: CASSIDRRSSYEQYF. In DNA, the CDR3 is TGTGCCAGTAGTATAGATCGACGGAGCTCCTACGAGCAGTACTTC. The full variable domain, rest sourced from reference TRBV19 and TRBJ2-7, is DGGITQSPKYLFRKEGQNVTLSCEQNLNHDAMYWYRQDPGQGLRLIYYSQIVNDFQKGDIAEGYSVSREKKESFPLTVTSAQKNPTAFYLCASSIDRRSSYEQYFGPGTRLTVT.

The chain recombines TRBV10-2 with TRBJ2-1; 11 bases align to TRBD2. Germline trimming cut 5 bases from V and 3 bases from J; bases unmatched to any gene: 0. The CDR3 has 14 residues. Germline values: CDR1 WSHSY, CDR2 SAAADI. CDR3 amino acids: CASSTSGGYNEQFF. The CDR3 nucleotides read TGCGCCAGCAGTACTAGCGGGGGCTACAATGAGCAGTTCTTC.

The chain employs TRBV29-1 and TRBJ1-1, with TRBD1 matching over 9 bases. This CDR3 contains 14 residues. Unmatched junction bases numbered 8, after V lost 3 bases and J lost 6 bases. Germline CDR1 SQVTM, CDR2 ANQGSEA. CDR3 coding DNA: TGCAGCGTTGAGCACAGGGGGCGCGGAGCTGAAGCTTTCTTT. It encodes CSVEHRGRGAEAFF.

The J gene is TRBJ1-1, the V gene TRBV5-1; D gene uncertain. The CDR3 has 15 amino acids. The V gene's germline CDR1 is SGHRS and CDR2 YFSETQ. The V and J ends lost 1 base and 3 bases respectively, with 13 bases between them. Here the CDR3 DNA reads TGCGCCAGCAGCTTGTTTGGTGGGCGGGACACTGAAGCTTTCTTT. Protein: CASSLFGGRDTEAFF.

The chain links TRBV27 to TRBJ1-3, with TRBD1 as a possible D gene (6 bases). Looked up from germline, CDR1 is MNHEY and CDR2 is SMNVEV (reference sequence). The length of the CDR3 is 15 residues. The V gene lost 0 bases and the J gene lost 4 bases, with 10 bases spanning the gap. CDR3 DNA sequence: TGTGCCAGCAGTTTATCCCGGGACACCGGAAACACCATATATTTT. Its protein product is CASSLSRDTGNTIYF.

The chain couples TRBV6-1 to TRBJ1-1; 7 nucleotides line up with TRBD1. The CDR3 contains 15 residues. Trimming at V came to 6 bases and at J to 1 base, leaving 8 bases not matched to a gene. The germline CDR1 and CDR2 sequences are MNHNS and SASEGT. The CDR3 loop reads CASSPMGTANTEAFF. The DNA for the CDR3 is TGTGCCAGCAGCCCAATGGGGACAGCGAACACTGAAGCTTTCTTT.

The chain carries TRBV7-8 and TRBJ2-7; D perhaps matches TRBD2 (5 bases). Trimming removed 2 bases from V and 7 bases from J, with 6 bases in between. This CDR3 is built from 11 residues. Germline values: CDR1 SGHVS, CDR2 FQNEAQ. The CDR3 DNA follows: TGTGCCAGCAGCTTATGGGAGGAGCAGTACTTC. It is translated as CASSLWEEQYF. Together with reference TRBV7-8 and TRBJ2-7, the CDR3 gives the full variable domain: GAGVSQSPRYKVAKRGQDVALRCDPISGHVSLFWYQQALGQGPEFLTYFQNEAQLDKSGLPSDRFFAERPEGSVSTLKIQRTQQEDSAVYLCASSLWEEQYFGPGTRLTVT.

The chain uses TRBV6-5 and TRBJ2-1, with 9 bases aligning to TRBD2. CDR3 size: 14 residues. From germline, CDR1 is MNHEY and CDR2 SVGAGI. The V gene end was trimmed by 4 bases and the J gene end by 15 bases; junction bases not matched to a gene: 13. CDR3 loop: CASSLLMTGTSLFF. The CDR3 DNA is TGTGCCAGCAGTTTACTAATGACCGGGACTAGCCTGTTCTTC.

The chain uses TRBV5-5 and TRBJ2-7, with unresolved D. Germline CDR1 reads SGHKS; CDR2 reads YYEKEE (reference sequence). CDR3 length equals 13 residues. V was clipped by 4 bases and J by 4 bases, with 12 bases between them. The CDR3 DNA reads TGTGCCAGCAGCCTCGAGGTTCGGTACGAGCAGTACTTC. Translated: CASSLEVRYEQYF.

The V and J genes are TRBV18 and TRBJ2-5, with D perhaps matching TRBD1 (5 bases). V lost 4 bases and J lost 5, with 14 bases in between. Germline V gene lookup returns CDR1 KGHSH and CDR2 LQKENI. The CDR3 spans 14 residues. In nucleotides, the CDR3 is TGTGCCAGCTCACAAAGCTTAGGGGCCGAGACCCAGTACTTC. The encoded protein is CASSQSLGAETQYF.

This rearrangement joins TRBV2 to TRBJ1-1; D perhaps matches TRBD1 (6 bases). Trimming left V 8 bases short and J 10 bases short, with 23 bases between. This CDR3 has 14 residues. CDR1 and CDR2 (germline): SNHLY, FYNNEI. In nucleotides, the CDR3 is TGTGCCAGCGGCCCCCCCGAGGGGGTTCAGGCAGCTTTCTTT. Protein sequence: CASGPPEGVQAAFF.

J is TRBJ1-1 and V is TRBV5-1, with no clear D. The germline CDR1 and CDR2 sequences are SGHRS and YFSETQ. V shed 0 bases and J shed 7 bases, with 10 bases lying between them. CDR3 length: 13 residues. The CDR3 DNA follows: TGCGCCAGCAGCTTGGCCATGCGGGGTGAAGCTTTCTTT. It specifies CASSLAMRGEAFF.

As DNA, the CDR3 is TGTGCCAGTAGTATACGAACTAGCGGTAATGAGCAGTTCTTC. Its protein product is CASSIRTSGNEQFF. The rearrangement links TRBV19 to TRBJ2-1, with 8 bases identical to TRBD2. V lost 2 bases to trimming and J lost 7 bases; unmatched junction nucleotides: 4. Germline V gene data show CDR1 as LNHDA and CDR2 as SQIVND (reference sequence). CDR3 size: 14 residues.

The chain carries TRBV5-6 and TRBJ1-1; a weak D match, TRBD1 (5 bases). V gave up 1 base and J gave up 4 bases, with 11 bases separating them. The CDR3 is made up of 14 amino acids. Germline values: CDR1 SGHDT, CDR2 YYEEEE. The CDR3 here is CASSLRGQVTEAFF. The CDR3 region has the DNA TGTGCCAGCAGCTTGAGGGGTCAGGTCACTGAAGCTTTCTTT.

The J gene is TRBJ2-1, the V gene TRBV29-1; D is unclear. V lost 2 bases, J lost 4 bases, and 6 bases lay in between. Germline loops: CDR1 SQVTM, CDR2 ANQGSEA. CDR3 length: 12 amino acids. This CDR3 is CSVEIYYNEQFF. The CDR3 bases are TGCAGCGTTGAAATTTATTACAATGAGCAGTTCTTC.

The genes are TRBV6-5 and TRBJ2-2; maybe TRBD2 (6 bases). V was cut by 2 bases and J by 7 bases, with 11 bases left in between. This CDR3 comprises 14 residues. CDR1 MNHEY and CDR2 SVGAGI come from the germline V gene. The CDR3 spells CASSYRGSDGELFF. In DNA form, the CDR3 reads TGTGCCAGCAGTTACCGGGGGAGCGACGGGGAGCTGTTTTTT.

The rearrangement joins TRBV6-5 to TRBJ2-6; D uncertain. The ends were cut back, 4 bases at V and 0 bases at J, with 4 bases in the middle. CDR1 is MNHEY and CDR2 is SVGAGI in the germline V gene. This CDR3 region has 14 residues. The DNA for the CDR3 is TGTGCCAGCAGTTCAGGCTCTGGGGCCAACGTCCTGACTTTC. Amino acid sequence: CASSSGSGANVLTF.

The chain links TRBV6-6 to TRBJ2-2, with TRBD1 matching over 7 bases. CDR1 MNHNY and CDR2 SVGAGI come from the germline V gene (reference sequence). Trimming at V came to 8 bases and at J to 1 base, leaving 7 bases not matched to a gene. The CDR3 has 15 amino acids. As DNA, the CDR3 is TGTGCCAGCGGCAAAGGACAGGAGAACACCGGGGAGCTGTTTTTT. As protein: CASGKGQENTGELFF.